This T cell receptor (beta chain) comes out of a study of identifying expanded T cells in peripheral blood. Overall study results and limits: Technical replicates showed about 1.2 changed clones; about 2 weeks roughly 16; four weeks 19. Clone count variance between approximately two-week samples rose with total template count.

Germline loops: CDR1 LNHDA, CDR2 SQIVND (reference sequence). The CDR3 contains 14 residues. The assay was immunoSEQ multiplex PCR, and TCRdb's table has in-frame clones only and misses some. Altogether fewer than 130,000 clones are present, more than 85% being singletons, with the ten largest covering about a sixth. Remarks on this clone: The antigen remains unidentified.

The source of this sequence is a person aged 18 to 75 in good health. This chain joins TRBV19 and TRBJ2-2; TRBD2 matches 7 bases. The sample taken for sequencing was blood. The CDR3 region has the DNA TGTGCAGTGGGGGAGGGTAGGGATGCCGGGGAGCTGTTTTTT. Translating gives CAVGEGRDAGELFF.